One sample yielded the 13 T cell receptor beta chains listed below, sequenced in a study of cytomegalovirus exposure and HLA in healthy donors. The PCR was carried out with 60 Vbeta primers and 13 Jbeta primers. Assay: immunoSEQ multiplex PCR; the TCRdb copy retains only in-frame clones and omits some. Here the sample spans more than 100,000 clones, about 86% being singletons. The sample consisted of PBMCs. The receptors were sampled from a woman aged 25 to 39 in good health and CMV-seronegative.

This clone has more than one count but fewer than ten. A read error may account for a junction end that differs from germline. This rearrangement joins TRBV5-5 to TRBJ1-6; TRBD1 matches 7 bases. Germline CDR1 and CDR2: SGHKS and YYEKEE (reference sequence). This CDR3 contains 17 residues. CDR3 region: CASSQEVKGARLSPLHF. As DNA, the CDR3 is TGCGCCAGCAGCCAAGAGGTAAAGGGGGCGCGCCTTTCACCCCTCCACTTT.

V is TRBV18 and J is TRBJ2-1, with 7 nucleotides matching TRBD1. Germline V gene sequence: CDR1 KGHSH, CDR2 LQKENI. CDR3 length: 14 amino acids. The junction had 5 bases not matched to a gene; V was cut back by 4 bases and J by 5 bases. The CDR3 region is CASSLTGADNEQFF. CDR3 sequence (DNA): TGTGCCAGCTCACTTACAGGGGCCGACAATGAGCAGTTCTTC.

CDR3 bases: TGTGCCCCCGTCGGGGGGCAGGGCTATGGCTACACCTTC. It codes for CAPVGGQGYGYTF. The chain links TRBV10-3 to TRBJ1-2; possible D gene TRBD1, 6 bases. V lost 11 bases to trimming and J lost 4 bases, with 17 bases between them. This CDR3 region has 13 residues. Germline CDR1 and CDR2: ENHRY and SYGVKD.

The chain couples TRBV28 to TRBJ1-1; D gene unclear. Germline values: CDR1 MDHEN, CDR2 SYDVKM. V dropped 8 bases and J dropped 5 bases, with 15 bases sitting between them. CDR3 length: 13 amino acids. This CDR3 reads CASLASLATEAFF. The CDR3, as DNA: TGTGCCAGCTTGGCCAGTTTAGCGACTGAAGCTTTCTTT.

The CDR3 sequence is CASSSTPANYGYTF. Here the CDR3 DNA reads TGTGCCAGCAGTTCAACACCAGCTAACTATGGCTACACCTTC. The chain links TRBV11-2 to TRBJ1-2, with D unresolved. There are 14 residues in the CDR3. Germline V CDR1 and CDR2: SGHAT, FQNNGV. Trimming stripped 6 bases from V and 0 bases from J, with 11 bases between.

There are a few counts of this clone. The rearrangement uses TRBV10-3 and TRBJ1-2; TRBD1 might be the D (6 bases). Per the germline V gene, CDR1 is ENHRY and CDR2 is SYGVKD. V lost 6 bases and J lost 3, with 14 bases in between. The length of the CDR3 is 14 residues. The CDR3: CAIRSLDRDYGYTF. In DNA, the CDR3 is TGTGCCATCAGGAGTCTGGACAGAGACTATGGCTACACCTTC.

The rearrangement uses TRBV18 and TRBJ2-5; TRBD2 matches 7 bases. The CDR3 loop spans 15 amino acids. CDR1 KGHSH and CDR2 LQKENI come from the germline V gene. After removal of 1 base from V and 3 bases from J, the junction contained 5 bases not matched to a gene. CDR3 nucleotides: TGTGCCAGCTCACCACGGGGGGGGTCAAAAGAGACCCAGTACTTC. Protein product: CASSPRGGSKETQYF.

CDR3 region: CASSFRLAGGETQYF. The CDR3 DNA follows: TGTGCCAGCAGCTTTCGACTAGCGGGGGGAGAGACCCAGTACTTC. The chain couples TRBV7-8 to TRBJ2-5, with 13 bases aligning to TRBD2. V gave up 3 bases and J gave up 4 bases; unmatched junction bases: 2. Germline assignment: CDR1 SGHVS and CDR2 FQNEAQ. The CDR3 contains 15 residues.

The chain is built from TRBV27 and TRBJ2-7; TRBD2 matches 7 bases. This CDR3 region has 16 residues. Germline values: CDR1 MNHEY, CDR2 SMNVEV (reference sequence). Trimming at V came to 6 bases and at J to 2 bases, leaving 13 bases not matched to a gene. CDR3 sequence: CASRGGWGEPTYEQYF. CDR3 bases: TGTGCCAGCAGGGGGGGGTGGGGTGAGCCCACCTACGAGCAGTACTTC.

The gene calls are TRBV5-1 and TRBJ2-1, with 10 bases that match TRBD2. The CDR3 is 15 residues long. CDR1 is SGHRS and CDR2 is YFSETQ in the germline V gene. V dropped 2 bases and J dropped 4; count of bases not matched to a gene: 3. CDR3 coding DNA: TGCGCCAGCAGCTTCGATAGCGGGGGGTACAATGAGCAGTTCTTC. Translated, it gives CASSFDSGGYNEQFF. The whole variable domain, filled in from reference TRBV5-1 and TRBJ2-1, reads KAGVTQTPRYLIKTRGQQVTLSCSPISGHRSVSWYQQTPGQGLQFLFEYFSETQRNKGNFPGRFSGRQFSNSRSEMNVSTLELGDSALYLCASSFDSGGYNEQFFGPGTRLTVL.

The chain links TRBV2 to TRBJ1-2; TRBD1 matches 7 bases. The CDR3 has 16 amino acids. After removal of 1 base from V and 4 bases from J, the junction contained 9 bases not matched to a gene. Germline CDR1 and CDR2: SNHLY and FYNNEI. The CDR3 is CASSEGGRGTVYGYTF. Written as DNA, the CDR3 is TGTGCCAGCAGTGAAGGGGGAAGGGGGACAGTCTATGGCTACACCTTC.

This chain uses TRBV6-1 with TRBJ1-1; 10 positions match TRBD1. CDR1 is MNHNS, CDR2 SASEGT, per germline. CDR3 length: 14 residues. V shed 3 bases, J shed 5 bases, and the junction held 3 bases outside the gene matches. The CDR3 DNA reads TGTGCCAGCAGTGATTGGACAGGGGGAACTGAAGCTTTCTTT. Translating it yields CASSDWTGGTEAFF.

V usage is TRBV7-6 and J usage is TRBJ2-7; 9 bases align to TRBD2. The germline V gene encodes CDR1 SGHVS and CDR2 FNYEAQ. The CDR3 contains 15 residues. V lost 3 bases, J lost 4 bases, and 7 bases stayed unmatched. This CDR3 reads CASSLGGGAFYEQYF. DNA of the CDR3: TGTGCCAGCAGCTTGGGCGGGGGGGCCTTTTACGAGCAGTACTTC.